Each of the 5 T cell receptor beta chains below was sequenced from the same sample in a study of OX40 agonist ivuxolimab in advanced cancers. Profiling relied on immunoSEQ multiplex PCR, and the TCRdb table lists in-frame clones only, not all of them. The sample lists about 27,000 clones; roughly four fifths were seen once. The source was CD4+ or CD8+ T cells sorted from blood, collected in a trial of the OX40 agonist ivuxolimab. The receptors originated from an adult with an advanced solid tumor such as melanoma, head and neck, liver or kidney cancer.

The J gene is TRBJ2-1, the V gene TRBV12-5; the D gene is possibly TRBD2 (5 bases). V was clipped by 7 bases and J by 5 bases, with 12 bases between them. Germline CDR1 LGHNT, CDR2 FRNRAP. There are 13 residues in the CDR3. The CDR3 is CASDLGRHNEQFF. The CDR3, as DNA: TGTGCTAGTGATCTTGGGAGACACAATGAGCAGTTCTTC.

The V and J genes are TRBV9 and TRBJ2-7; 8 bases fit TRBD1. CDR1 is SGDLS, CDR2 YYNGEE, per germline. V lost 4 bases, J lost 0 bases, and 12 bases stayed unmatched. The CDR3 contains 17 residues. The CDR3 nucleotides are TGTGCCAGCAGCCCCCAGGGACAGGTTTTGAGCTCCTACGAGCAGTACTTC. Its protein product is CASSPQGQVLSSYEQYF.

The chain has TRBV5-1 and TRBJ2-7; 7 bases are a match to TRBD1. The CDR3 consists of 13 residues. V dropped 4 bases and J dropped 5; count of bases not matched to a gene: 6. Germline CDR1 and CDR2: SGHRS and YFSETQ. CDR3 nucleotides: TGCGCCAGCAGCCCCGACAGGGATGACGAGCAGTACTTC. The encoded protein is CASSPDRDDEQYF.

As DNA, the CDR3 is TGTGCCAGCAGCTTACATGGATTACAAGAGACCCAGTACTTC. As protein: CASSLHGLQETQYF. V usage is TRBV7-1 and J usage is TRBJ2-5; no reliable D call. TRBV7-1 is given ORF status, its function remaining uncertain. V was shortened by 4 bases and J by 2 bases, with 11 bases between the two germline ends. This CDR3 is built from 14 residues.

The chain carries TRBV4-1 and TRBJ1-2; D is uncertain. V gave up 4 bases and J gave up 5 bases, with 17 bases separating them. There are 15 residues in the CDR3. CDR1 is MGHRA, CDR2 YSYEKL, per germline. The CDR3 bases are TGCGCCAGCAGCCTACCAGACCACTTACCTTATGGCTACACCTTC. Its translation is CASSLPDHLPYGYTF.